One and the same sample provided the 15 T cell receptor beta chains below, sequenced in a study of blood T cell repertoires in COVID-19. Using immunoSEQ multiplex PCR, the repertoire was profiled, and TCRdb retains in-frame clones only, with some absent. This table holds approximately 290,000 clones, almost 90% found once. The sequencing input was PBMCs or T cells enriched from blood (not recorded which). All receptors derive from a young woman with acute COVID-19.

The chain couples TRBV28 to TRBJ1-5, with TRBD1 matching over 9 bases. V lost 4 bases, J lost 5 bases, and 3 bases stayed unmatched. Germline V gene lookup returns CDR1 MDHEN and CDR2 SYDVKM. The CDR3 covers 14 residues. The CDR3: CASSYGQGHQPQHF. The CDR3 nucleotides are TGTGCCAGCAGTTACGGACAGGGGCATCAGCCCCAGCATTTT.

The chain combines TRBV7-9 with TRBJ1-5; D not certain. This CDR3 has 13 residues. Per the germline V gene, CDR1 is SEHNR and CDR2 is FQNEAQ (reference sequence). V lost 5 bases and J 12 bases, leaving 17 bases between the germline ends. Here the CDR3 reads CASSPTSPGYQHF. CDR3 nucleotides: TGTGCCAGCAGCCCCACTTCTCCAGGATACCAGCATTTT.

This sequence joins TRBV15 and TRBJ1-1; D not resolved. The CDR3 sequence is 13 residues long. Trimming cost V 5 bases and J 6 bases, with 13 bases left between them. Per the germline V gene, CDR1 is LNHNV and CDR2 is YYDKDF (reference sequence). CDR3 loop: CATSGRMGSEAFF. The CDR3 DNA follows: TGTGCCACCAGCGGGAGAATGGGATCTGAAGCTTTCTTT.

CDR3 protein: CASSPTSGSGQETQYF. The CDR3 nucleotides are TGTGCCAGCAGCCCTACTAGCGGGAGCGGTCAAGAGACCCAGTACTTC. The V call is TRBV9, the J call TRBJ2-5; 11 bases agree with TRBD2. Per germline, CDR1 SGDLS and CDR2 YYNGEE. V lost 4 bases, J lost 2 bases, and 7 bases stayed unmatched. The CDR3 has 16 residues. Using reference TRBV9 and TRBJ2-5 for the parts outside the CDR3, the full variable domain is DSGVTQTPKHLITATGQRVTLRCSPRSGDLSVYWYQQSLDQGLQFLIQYYNGEERAKGNILERFSAQQFPDLHSELNLSSLELGDSALYFCASSPTSGSGQETQYFGPGTRLLVL.

The chain joins TRBV24-1 to TRBJ2-2; the match to TRBD2 covers 12 bases. Germline CDR1 is KGHDR and CDR2 is SFDVKD. CDR3 length: 14 amino acids. V was pared by 7 bases and J by 6 bases, with 2 bases of the junction left unmatched. This chain's CDR3 is CATRGTSGSGELFF. Written as DNA, the CDR3 is TGTGCCACCAGGGGGACTAGCGGGTCCGGGGAGCTGTTTTTT.

The rearrangement uses TRBV28 and TRBJ1-1, with D unresolved. CDR1 is MDHEN, CDR2 SYDVKM, per germline. The CDR3 extends over 12 amino acids. V shed 3 bases and J shed 12 bases, with 14 bases lying between them. This CDR3 is CASSFGRLGSFF. CDR3 DNA: TGTGCCAGCAGTTTTGGGCGCCTCGGATCTTTCTTT.

The chain employs TRBV5-1 and TRBJ1-2; D is possibly TRBD1 (6 bases). Trimming left V 4 bases short and J 2 bases short, with 12 bases between. This CDR3 contains 14 residues. The V gene's germline CDR1 is SGHRS and CDR2 YFSETQ. CDR3 nucleotide sequence: TGCGCCAGCAGCATCGGGGGGCTCAACTATGGCTACACCTTC. This codes for CASSIGGLNYGYTF.

V and J are TRBV27 and TRBJ2-7; 9 bases agree with TRBD1. J gave up 6 bases and V 1 base, and 4 bases lay outside the gene matches. Looked up from germline, CDR1 is MNHEY and CDR2 is SMNVEV (reference sequence). The CDR3 runs 14 residues. The CDR3 region has the DNA TGTGCCAGCAGTTTATGGGGACAGGGATCCGAGCAGTACTTC. It codes for CASSLWGQGSEQYF.

The chain employs TRBV28 and TRBJ2-1; D may be TRBD2 (5 bases). The germline V gene has CDR1 MDHEN and CDR2 SYDVKM. Trimming left V 6 bases short and J 8 bases short, with 17 bases between. CDR3 length equals 14 residues. The CDR3: CASSSSGVSDEQFF. The CDR3 region has the DNA TGTGCCAGCAGCTCCTCCGGGGTTAGCGATGAGCAGTTCTTC. The complete variable domain, with remaining parts taken from reference TRBV28 and TRBJ2-1, reads DVKVTQSSRYLVKRTGEKVFLECVQDMDHENMFWYRQDPGLGLRLIYFSYDVKMKEKGDIPEGYSVSREKKERFSLILESASTNQTSMYLCASSSSGVSDEQFFGPGTRLTVL.

The CDR3 DNA follows: TGTGCCAGCAGTTTCCCCCCCAGAGGGAACACTGAAGCTTTCTTT. Its protein product is CASSFPPRGNTEAFF. The gene calls are TRBV28 and TRBJ1-1; D is unclear. V shed 3 bases and J shed 1 base, with 12 bases lying between them. This CDR3 comprises 15 residues. Per germline, CDR1 MDHEN and CDR2 SYDVKM.

The rearrangement uses TRBV6-4 and TRBJ1-6; 7 bases agree with TRBD1. V shed 5 bases, J shed 10 bases, and the junction held 8 bases outside the gene matches. Per germline, CDR1 MRHNA and CDR2 SNTAGT. The CDR3 has 14 amino acids. CDR3 nucleotides: TGTGCCAGCAGTCGGGACAGAGAAAGCTCACCCCTCCACTTT. It yields the protein CASSRDRESSPLHF.

This sequence joins TRBV4-2 and TRBJ2-5, with 7 nucleotides matching TRBD2. The germline V gene has CDR1 LGHNA and CDR2 YNFKEQ. The CDR3 runs to 14 residues. V shed 1 base, J shed 7 bases, and the junction held 6 bases outside the gene matches. The CDR3 spells CASSQGAGEGTQYF. The CDR3 nucleotides are TGTGCCAGCAGCCAAGGGGCCGGGGAGGGGACCCAGTACTTC.

In its sample, this clone was seen once. The rearrangement uses TRBV2 and TRBJ2-2; 8 positions match TRBD2. The CDR3 sequence is 13 residues long. Germline V gene data show CDR1 as SNHLY and CDR2 as FYNNEI. J lost 7 bases, V lost 11 bases, and 9 bases had no gene match. The CDR3 loop reads CAVRSGSVGELFF. The CDR3 DNA reads as TGTGCCGTCCGCAGCGGGAGTGTCGGGGAGCTGTTTTTT.

This clone showed up just once. V gene TRBV6-6 combines with J gene TRBJ1-4, with D tentatively TRBD1 (6 bases). This CDR3 region has 15 residues. V lost 0 bases, J lost 4 bases, and 9 bases lay in between. Germline CDR1 MNHNY, CDR2 SVGAGI (reference sequence). In nucleotides, the CDR3 is TGTGCCAGCAGTTACTCGGACAGAAATAATGAAAAACTGTTTTTT. It specifies CASSYSDRNNEKLFF.

The chain is built from TRBV6-5 and TRBJ1-2; D perhaps matches TRBD1 (6 bases). This CDR3 has 14 amino acids. The germline V and J ends were trimmed by 5 bases and 2 bases, with 12 bases remaining between them. The germline V gene encodes CDR1 MNHEY and CDR2 SVGAGI. CDR3 protein: CASSPPQGNYGYTF. In DNA, the CDR3 is TGTGCCAGCAGTCCCCCTCAGGGGAACTATGGCTACACCTTC.